The next 14 T cell receptor beta chains were all read from a single sample in a study of T cell repertoires in cytomegalovirus infection. Their cognate antigens are unknown. TCRdb re-called the reads with MiXCR, one entry per CDR3 protein. The data hold 640,000 or so distinct CDR3 sequences, with around 31% observed a single time. Sequenced here: cultured PBMCs, sampled from culture after CMV antigen stimulation. The receptors were sampled from a human donor in good health (CMV status not recorded). Some clones in this sample may be carry-over from other donors' samples.

The chain couples TRBV11-2 to TRBJ2-1, with TRBD1 matching over 7 bases. Trimming cost V 6 bases and J 5 bases; bases outside gene matches: 13. This CDR3 region has 16 residues. Germline V gene data show CDR1 as SGHAT and CDR2 as FQNNGV. The CDR3 loop reads CASSFIRDRKNNEQFF. CDR3 sequence (DNA): TGTGCCAGCAGTTTTATCCGGGACAGAAAGAACAATGAGCAGTTCTTC.

The chain employs TRBV11-1 and TRBJ2-1, with D hard to call. The CDR3 extends over 15 amino acids. Germline lookup yields CDR1 SGHAT and CDR2 FQDESV (reference sequence). V lost 6 bases to trimming and J lost 0 bases, with 12 bases between them. CDR3 sequence (DNA): TGTGCCAGCAGACAAGGCCGGAGCTCCTACAATGAGCAGTTCTTC. This sequence encodes CASRQGRSSYNEQFF.

This chain connects TRBV29-1 to TRBJ1-1; 7 nucleotides align to TRBD1. The CDR3 is 14 residues long. V lost 3 bases to trimming and J lost 5 bases; unmatched junction nucleotides: 9. CDR1 and CDR2 (germline): SQVTM, ANQGSEA. CDR3 residues: CSVEHRGWGTEAFF. CDR3 nucleotide sequence: TGCAGCGTTGAGCACAGGGGATGGGGGACTGAAGCTTTCTTT.

The genes are TRBV5-4 and TRBJ2-1, with TRBD2 matching 9 bases. CDR1 SGHNT and CDR2 YYREEE come from the germline V gene (reference sequence). This CDR3 comprises 15 residues. The ends lost 1 base at V and 5 bases at J; junction bases unmatched: 4. As DNA, the CDR3 is TGTGCCAGCAGCTTGAAGCGGGGGGACAACAATGAGCAGTTCTTC. Protein sequence: CASSLKRGDNNEQFF. The full variable domain, with the rest looked up from reference TRBV5-4 and TRBJ2-1, is ETGVTQSPTHLIKTRGQQVTLRCSSQSGHNTVSWYQQALGQGPQFIFQYYREEENGRGNFPPRFSGLQFPNYSSELNVNALELDDSALYLCASSLKRGDNNEQFFGPGTRLTVL.

The gene calls are TRBV10-3 and TRBJ2-7, with no clear D. The germline CDR1 and CDR2 sequences are ENHRY and SYGVKD. This CDR3 is built from 12 residues. The ends were cut back, 3 bases at V and 3 bases at J, with 6 bases in the middle. CDR3 nucleotide sequence: TGTGCCATCAGTGACCCAGGCTACGAGCAGTACTTC. Encoded protein: CAISDPGYEQYF.

This chain uses TRBV11-2 with TRBJ1-1; a weak D match, TRBD1 (5 bases). V was cut by 5 bases and J by 4 bases, with 20 bases left in between. This CDR3 contains 16 residues. Germline V CDR1 and CDR2: SGHAT, FQNNGV. CDR3 coding DNA: TGTGCCAGCAGCCCAACAACAGGATATCGGGCCACTGAAGCTTTCTTT. Amino acid sequence: CASSPTTGYRATEAFF. Full variable domain (missing parts from reference TRBV11-2 and TRBJ1-1): EAGVAQSPRYKIIEKRQSVAFWCNPISGHATLYWYQQILGQGPKLLIQFQNNGVVDDSQLPKDRFSAERLKGVDSTLKIQPAKLEDSAVYLCASSPTTGYRATEAFFGQGTRLTVV.

The V and J genes are TRBV27 and TRBJ2-3; TRBD2 aligns across 10 bases. The CDR3 has 15 amino acids. Germline V CDR1 and CDR2: MNHEY, SMNVEV (reference sequence). With V trimmed by 3 bases and J by 6 bases, 6 bases remained unmatched. CDR3 in amino acids: CASSFTSGAPDTQYF. CDR3 sequence (DNA): TGTGCCAGCAGTTTTACTAGCGGGGCTCCTGATACGCAGTATTTT.

This chain joins TRBV27 and TRBJ2-1; 13 bases are a match to TRBD2. Germline CDR1 and CDR2: MNHEY and SMNVEV (reference sequence). Unmatched junction bases numbered 9, after V lost 7 bases and J lost 9 bases. This CDR3 region has 15 residues. The DNA for the CDR3 is TGTGCCAGCACCCCGGGAGGACTAGCGGGAGCTGAGCAGTTCTTC. Translation gives CASTPGGLAGAEQFF.

This clonotype appeared once. The chain recombines TRBV27 with TRBJ2-7, with D maybe TRBD1 (5 bases). The V gene's germline CDR1 is MNHEY and CDR2 SMNVEV (reference sequence). V was cut by 5 bases and J by 2 bases, with 19 bases left in between. The CDR3 runs to 16 residues. The CDR3 loop reads CASSQPWRDSTYEQYF. The CDR3 DNA reads TGTGCCAGCAGTCAACCATGGCGAGACAGCACCTACGAGCAGTACTTC.

There are a few counts of this clonotype. J is TRBJ2-2 and V is TRBV6-5; D is uncertain. Germline loops: CDR1 MNHEY, CDR2 SVGAGI. The CDR3 length is 14 residues. V was shortened by 0 bases and J by 5 bases, with 7 bases between the two germline ends. In DNA, the CDR3 is TGTGCCAGCAGTTACTCGAGCCGGACCGGGGAGCTGTTTTTT. Encoded protein: CASSYSSRTGELFF.

This clonotype was counted many times. The chain couples TRBV7-2 to TRBJ1-2, with D unclear. The CDR3 covers 12 residues. Germline V gene data show CDR1 as SGHTA and CDR2 as FQGNSA. Trimming cost V 3 bases and J 4 bases, with 6 bases left between them. The CDR3 region is CASSFRVYGYTF. For the CDR3, the DNA is TGTGCCAGCAGCTTCCGGGTCTATGGCTACACCTTC.

The chain employs TRBV2 and TRBJ2-3; unclear D gene. Germline-derived CDR1 and CDR2 are SNHLY and FYNNEI. The CDR3 length is 13 residues. V was clipped by 6 bases and J by 4 bases, with 11 bases between them. The CDR3: CASSFELADTQYF. The CDR3 DNA reads as TGTGCCAGCAGCTTCGAGCTAGCAGATACGCAGTATTTT.

In the case of this clonotype: Sequence at one end of the junction differs from germline and may be a read error. The chain is built from TRBV5-4 and TRBJ2-5, with 10 positions matching TRBD2. The germline V gene encodes CDR1 SGHNT and CDR2 YYREEE (reference sequence). The CDR3 totals 12 residues. Here the CDR3 reads CTSGRGEETQYF. In nucleotides, the CDR3 is TGTACCAGCGGGAGGGGCGAAGAGACCCAGTACTTC.

This chain connects TRBV12-3 or TRBV12-4 to TRBJ2-1, with TRBD2 matching 13 bases. J lost 0 bases, V lost 6 bases, and 14 bases had no gene match. The CDR3 spans 20 residues. The CDR3 nucleotides are TGTGCCAGCAGGCCCGAACTCGGGACTAGCGGGACGAGCTCCTACAATGAGCAGTTCTTC. Translating it yields CASRPELGTSGTSSYNEQFF.